This T cell receptor (beta chain) was sequenced for a study of blood T cell repertoires in COVID-19. Overall study context: The United States, Italy and Spain supplied acute and convalescent COVID-19 samples. Sources were T cells, B-cell-depleted T cells, or PBMCs; the material itself was cDNA or gDNA.

In the authors' workflow: Nucleated cell counts were estimated from reference gene primer amplification. The table came from immunoSEQ multiplex PCR; TCRdb's copy has only in-frame clones and leaves some out. Clonal size and the V and J genes are those of that table, whereas D and trimming came from the DNA. This table holds about 110,000 clones, approximately 83% found once. This CDR3 spans 15 amino acids. CDR1 and CDR2 (germline): KGHSH, LQKENI. V lost 4 bases and J lost 4; bases outside the gene matches: 5. The chain joins TRBV18 to TRBJ2-1; 9 nucleotides match TRBD1. Sequencing input: peripheral blood. The TCR was taken from an older woman with acute or convalescent COVID-19. The chain's CDR3 is CASSRTGQGYNEQFF. DNA for the CDR3: TGTGCCAGCTCACGAACAGGACAGGGGTACAATGAGCAGTTCTTC.